Listed here are 27 T cell receptor beta chains from one sample, sequenced in a study of vaccination and CD4 T cells after COVID-19 (dated by TCRdb to the early 2020s). The intended sense of this specimen's treatment or condition label: roughly 11-day PBMC culture with coronavirus spike peptide pools or control peptides (ViraFEST assay). The library was made by PCR. Sequencer: Illumina iSeq 100. DNA from cultured CD4+ T cells was subjected to TCR sequencing with the Oncomine TCR Beta short-read assay at the Johns Hopkins FTIC core. Clones were called with MiXCR by TCRdb after fastp trimmed the public reads at Q25, and only in-frame beta chains were retained. Entries are consolidated by CDR3 protein sequence, retaining the most common genes and DNA. The sample table holds 15,000 to 20,000 distinct CDR3 sequences, of which around 45% were seen once. In total, the top ten clones hold about 14% of the sample.

For these receptors, no antigen is known. Sequencing input: CD4+ T cells from blood, cultured in vitro. All receptors come from a human donor who had recovered from COVID-19.

This chain uses TRBV20-1 with TRBJ1-4, with unresolved D. The CDR3 is 13 residues long. V lost 4 bases and J 3 bases, leaving 9 bases between the germline ends. Germline values: CDR1 DFQATT, CDR2 SNEGSKA (reference sequence). The CDR3 DNA is TGCAGTGCTACCCGAGGGCCTAATGAAAAACTGTTTTTT. Encoded protein: CSATRGPNEKLFF.

The chain uses TRBV20-1 and TRBJ2-7, with 13 bases that match TRBD2. J gave up 3 bases and V 6 bases, and 14 bases lay outside the gene matches. CDR3 size: 17 residues. Germline CDR1 reads DFQATT; CDR2 reads SNEGSKA (reference sequence). The CDR3 is CSAKPGLAGMIRYEQYF. The CDR3 coding sequence is TGCAGTGCGAAACCGGGACTAGCGGGAATGATCCGCTACGAGCAGTACTTC.

The chain has TRBV6-1 and TRBJ1-1; D gene ambiguous. Per the germline V gene, CDR1 is MNHNS and CDR2 is SASEGT. The V and J ends lost 7 bases and 4 bases respectively, with 7 bases between them. This CDR3 spans 11 amino acids. CDR3 loop: CASIRATEAFF. CDR3 nucleotide sequence: TGTGCCAGCATCCGGGCCACTGAAGCTTTCTTT.

The V and J genes are TRBV7-3 and TRBJ2-3; D is uncertain. Germline CDR1 and CDR2: SGHTA and FQGTGA. The CDR3 spans 13 residues. Between the trimmed V and J ends, which lost 5 bases and 6 bases, there was a span of 12 bases. The CDR3 reads CASSQGLEDTQYF. The CDR3 nucleotides are TGTGCCAGCAGCCAAGGCCTCGAGGATACGCAGTATTTT.

This clonotype was counted a few times. The chain links TRBV7-6 to TRBJ1-1; D gene ambiguous. The germline V gene encodes CDR1 SGHVS and CDR2 FNYEAQ. The CDR3 runs 16 residues. Trimming took 5 bases from V and 0 from J, leaving 16 bases between them. In nucleotides, the CDR3 is TGTGCCAGCAGCGTAAATAGTGGCACTATGAACACTGAAGCTTTCTTT. This encodes CASSVNSGTMNTEAFF.

As to this clonotype: A junction boundary mismatches the germline segment, possibly from a read error. The V gene is TRBV5-4, the J gene TRBJ2-1; D is uncertain. Germline assignment: CDR1 SGHNT and CDR2 YYREEE (reference sequence). The CDR3 extends over 16 amino acids. The CDR3 loop is CASSQDLLDSYNEQFF. DNA of the CDR3: TGCGCCAGCAGCCAAGATCTGCTCGACTCCTACAATGAGCAGTTCTTC.

The sample holds a few counts of this clonotype. The chain couples TRBV6-1 to TRBJ2-7, with 9 bases fitting TRBD2. This CDR3 spans 16 amino acids. The germline V gene encodes CDR1 MNHNS and CDR2 SASEGT. V lost 6 bases and J lost 0; bases outside the gene matches: 9. CDR3 in amino acids: CASSPLTSGSSYEQYF. The CDR3 DNA is TGTGCCAGCAGCCCTCTGACTAGCGGAAGCTCCTACGAGCAGTACTTC.

J is TRBJ2-7 and V is TRBV9; D remains ambiguous. Trimming cost V 0 bases and J 3 bases, with 7 bases left between them. The CDR3 extends over 13 amino acids. Germline-derived CDR1 and CDR2 are SGDLS and YYNGEE. In nucleotides, the CDR3 is TGTGCCAGCAGCGTAGACGGCGGCTACGAGCAGTACTTC. This encodes CASSVDGGYEQYF.

V and J are TRBV2 and TRBJ2-2; D unresolved. The V gene lost 8 bases and the J gene lost 4 bases, with 5 bases spanning the gap. The CDR3 totals 11 residues. Germline V CDR1 and CDR2: SNHLY, FYNNEI. CDR3 DNA: TGTGCCAGCGGAACCACCGGGGAGCTGTTTTTT. This translates into CASGTTGELFF.

This sequence joins TRBV19 and TRBJ2-2; the match to TRBD1 covers 8 bases. Germline V lookup: CDR1 LNHDA, CDR2 SQIVND (reference sequence). Trimming cost V 10 bases and J 7 bases; bases outside gene matches: 11. This CDR3 comprises 14 residues. CDR3 protein: CATQEGRGRGELFF. DNA for the CDR3: TGTGCCACCCAGGAGGGCAGGGGGCGCGGGGAGCTGTTTTTT.

This clonotype was recorded only once. The genes are TRBV9 and TRBJ1-6; D unresolved. Per the germline V gene, CDR1 is SGDLS and CDR2 is YYNGEE. The V gene lost 3 bases and the J gene lost 0 bases, with 10 bases spanning the gap. The CDR3 runs to 16 residues. The CDR3: CASSDGERSYNSPLHF. CDR3 DNA: TGTGCCAGCAGCGACGGTGAGCGCTCCTATAATTCACCCCTCCACTTT.

The chain recombines TRBV20-1 with TRBJ1-5; the D is unclear. Between the trimmed V and J ends, which lost 3 bases and 0 bases, there was a span of 18 bases. The germline V gene has CDR1 DFQATT and CDR2 SNEGSKA (reference sequence). This CDR3 is 17 amino acids long. DNA for the CDR3: TGCAGTGCTAGTGAACGCGGCCGGTATTATAGCAATCAGCCCCAGCATTTT. Amino acids: CSASERGRYYSNQPQHF.

About this clonotype itself: A read error may account for a junction end that differs from germline. This chain links TRBV20-1 with TRBJ1-1, with D tentatively TRBD1 (5 bases). This CDR3 is 13 amino acids long. Germline loops: CDR1 DFQATT, CDR2 SNEGSKA (reference sequence). The CDR3 nucleotides read TGCAGTGCTAGTGTCGGGGGAAACACTGGAGCTTTCTTT. Translating it yields CSASVGGNTGAFF.

This chain joins TRBV6-5 and TRBJ1-6; 7 bases agree with TRBD1. The CDR3 is 18 amino acids. Germline-derived CDR1 and CDR2 are MNHEY and SVGAGI. V gave up 1 base and J gave up 7 bases; unmatched junction bases: 13. CDR3 sequence reads: CASSYFLGGGQQNSPLHF. The CDR3, as DNA: TGTGCCAGCAGTTACTTCCTGGGGGGGGGACAGCAGAATTCACCCCTCCACTTT.

This clonotype was seen more than once but under ten times. The chain uses TRBV5-4 and TRBJ1-2, with D uncertain. From germline, CDR1 is SGHNT and CDR2 YYREEE (reference sequence). With 4 bases removed from V and 4 bases from J, the gap between germline ends came to 11 bases. The CDR3 consists of 13 residues. The CDR3 DNA reads TGTGCCAGCAGCCCTACACGAGGCTATGGCTACACCTTC. It specifies CASSPTRGYGYTF. The full variable domain, completed using reference TRBV5-4 and TRBJ1-2, is ETGVTQSPTHLIKTRGQQVTLRCSSQSGHNTVSWYQQALGQGPQFIFQYYREEENGRGNFPPRFSGLQFPNYSSELNVNALELDDSALYLCASSPTRGYGYTFGSGTRLTVV.

This chain joins TRBV11-2 and TRBJ2-5; D gene unclear. The ends were cut back, 1 base at V and 3 bases at J, with 9 bases in the middle. Per germline, CDR1 SGHAT and CDR2 FQNNGV. The CDR3 sequence is 14 residues long. Written as DNA, the CDR3 is TGTGCCAGCAGCTTAGTTTACCTAAAAGAGACCCAGTACTTC. As protein: CASSLVYLKETQYF.

This rearrangement joins TRBV20-1 to TRBJ2-5, with D perhaps matching TRBD1 (5 bases). This CDR3 has 13 amino acids. Looked up from germline, CDR1 is DFQATT and CDR2 is SNEGSKA (reference sequence). V was cut by 3 bases and J by 2 bases, with 10 bases left in between. As DNA, the CDR3 is TGCAGTGCTAGTGCGACAGTTCAAGAGACCCAGTACTTC. It codes for CSASATVQETQYF.

The J gene is TRBJ2-1, the V gene TRBV10-2; 11 nucleotides agree with TRBD1. This CDR3 spans 14 amino acids. Trimming at V came to 7 bases and at J to 6 bases, leaving 5 bases not matched to a gene. The germline CDR1 and CDR2 sequences are WSHSY and SAAADI. This chain's CDR3 is CASIGQGAGNEQFF. The CDR3 DNA reads as TGCGCCAGCATTGGACAGGGGGCCGGCAATGAGCAGTTCTTC.

V and J are TRBV12-3 or TRBV12-4 and TRBJ2-3; D might be TRBD2 (9 bases). Trimming pared 6 bases from V and 14 bases from J, leaving 39 bases between. This CDR3 spans 19 amino acids. CDR3: CASRPDRVLAGGFTDTTYF. The CDR3 DNA reads TGTGCCAGCAGGCCGGACAGGGTCCTGGCGGGGGGGTTCACAGATACGACGTATTTT.

This clonotype was seen a handful of times. The V call is TRBV24-1, the J call TRBJ2-5; weak D call: TRBD1 (5 bases). The germline V gene encodes CDR1 KGHDR and CDR2 SFDVKD. The CDR3 extends over 14 amino acids. The V gene lost 5 bases and the J gene lost 2 bases, with 11 bases spanning the gap. The CDR3 spells CATSGAGIQETQYF. The CDR3 bases are TGTGCCACCAGTGGGGCAGGGATACAAGAGACCCAGTACTTC.

This clonotype appeared once. This chain connects TRBV18 to TRBJ1-2; D remains ambiguous. The CDR3 length is 14 residues. Trimming took off 0 bases at V and 2 bases at J, with 7 bases between the two ends. Germline values: CDR1 KGHSH, CDR2 LQKENI. The DNA of the CDR3 is TGTGCCAGCTCACCACCGGCCAGGAACTATGGCTACACCTTC. Amino acid sequence: CASSPPARNYGYTF.

The rearrangement links TRBV28 to TRBJ1-6; 8 nucleotides align to TRBD1. CDR3 size: 15 residues. In germline, CDR1 is MDHEN, CDR2 SYDVKM. V shed 6 bases and J 3 bases; nucleotides not matched to a gene: 4. This CDR3 is CASRIRGLYNSPLHF. Here the CDR3 DNA reads TGTGCCAGCAGGATCAGGGGGCTCTATAATTCACCCCTCCACTTT.

The chain links TRBV24-1 to TRBJ1-2; 7 bases line up with TRBD1. CDR3 size: 15 residues. The germline V gene encodes CDR1 KGHDR and CDR2 SFDVKD. V was clipped by 3 bases and J by 5 bases; unmatched bases: 8. CDR3 DNA sequence: TGTGCCACCAGTGATCCAATGACAGGGAGGTATGGCTACACCTTC. Protein: CATSDPMTGRYGYTF.

Within the sample, this clonotype is medium-sized. The V gene is TRBV7-9, the J gene TRBJ1-5; no clear D. The germline V gene encodes CDR1 SEHNR and CDR2 FQNEAQ (reference sequence). The CDR3 consists of 15 residues. The V end was cut by 1 base, the J end by 4 bases, with 11 bases between. CDR3 sequence: CASSLGSRENQPQHF. CDR3 DNA: TGTGCCAGCAGCTTAGGGTCTCGGGAGAATCAGCCCCAGCATTTT. Filled out from reference TRBV7-9 and TRBJ1-5, the complete variable domain reads DTGVSQNPRHKITKRGQNVTFRCDPISEHNRLYWYRQTLGQGPEFLTYFQNEAQLEKSRLLSDRFSAERPKGSFSTLEIQRTEQGDSAMYLCASSLGSRENQPQHFGDGTRLSIL.

This clonotype was detected a few times. This chain links TRBV20-1 with TRBJ2-1; unclear D gene. The CDR3 extends over 10 amino acids. Germline V gene sequence: CDR1 DFQATT, CDR2 SNEGSKA (reference sequence). The CDR3 DNA reads TGCAGCCCGCTCCAATATGAGCAGTTCTTC. Translation gives CSPLQYEQFF.

This clonotype was counted between two and nine times. The chain carries TRBV7-2 and TRBJ2-7; D unresolved. CDR1 SGHTA and CDR2 FQGNSA come from the germline V gene. V dropped 1 base and J dropped 0 bases, with 16 bases sitting between them. This CDR3 is built from 17 residues. This CDR3 is CASSLGYWTQSSYEQYF. The CDR3, as DNA: TGTGCCAGCAGCTTAGGGTATTGGACGCAAAGCTCCTACGAGCAGTACTTC.

The V and J genes are TRBV12-3 or TRBV12-4 and TRBJ2-5; D is ambiguous. The length of the CDR3 is 14 residues. V was shortened by 7 bases and J by 0 bases, with 12 bases between the two germline ends. CDR3 sequence reads: CASTPDGYQETQYF. The DNA of the CDR3 is TGTGCCAGCACTCCGGACGGGTACCAAGAGACCCAGTACTTC.